The 20 T cell receptor beta chains reported below all come from one sample, sequenced in a study of OX40 agonist ivuxolimab in advanced cancers. The library was made by the immunoSEQ multiplex PCR assay. This is the immuneACCESS table as TCRdb keeps it, with only in-frame sequences that have V and J called. A part of the clones is gone; compared with another copy, unresolved V genes explain less than half, and the rest is unexplained. The sample includes some 8,800 clones, with almost 90% observed a single time. The ten largest clones add up to approximately 10% of the sample. The input for sequencing was CD4+ or CD8+ T cells sorted from blood, taken in a trial of the OX40 agonist ivuxolimab. Source of these receptors: an adult with an advanced solid tumor such as melanoma, head and neck, liver or kidney cancer.

The chain couples TRBV28 to TRBJ1-5, with 9 positions matching TRBD1. V lost 3 bases and J lost 6; bases outside the gene matches: 6. This CDR3 is built from 15 residues. Germline lookup yields CDR1 MDHEN and CDR2 SYDVKM. CDR3 bases: TGTGCCAGCAGTTTCTTAGGGGACAGGGCTCAGCCCCAGCATTTT. Amino acids: CASSFLGDRAQPQHF.

This rearrangement joins TRBV6-6 to TRBJ1-1, with D maybe TRBD1 (5 bases). CDR1 and CDR2 (germline): MNHNY, SVGAGI (reference sequence). The CDR3 length is 11 residues. Between the trimmed V and J ends, which lost 5 bases and 6 bases, there was a span of 7 bases. In DNA, the CDR3 is TGTGCCAGCAGTGGGGGGGCTGAAGCTTTCTTT. It specifies CASSGGAEAFF.

The chain recombines TRBV19 with TRBJ2-1; D not resolved. This CDR3 comprises 13 residues. The ends were cut back, 3 bases at V and 4 bases at J, with 7 bases in the middle. Germline V gene sequence: CDR1 LNHDA, CDR2 SQIVND (reference sequence). For the CDR3, the DNA is TGTGCCAGTAGTATTATGGATTACAATGAGCAGTTCTTC. The encoded protein is CASSIMDYNEQFF.

The rearrangement joins TRBV15 to TRBJ2-2, with TRBD2 identical over 7 bases. CDR3 length equals 20 residues. Trimming took 0 bases from V and 0 from J; bases not matched to a gene: 13. The germline V gene has CDR1 LNHNV and CDR2 YYDKDF (reference sequence). The CDR3 is CATSRDFLPSSGPNTGELFF. For the CDR3, the DNA is TGTGCCACCAGCAGAGATTTCCTACCTTCTAGCGGTCCGAACACCGGGGAGCTGTTTTTT.

CDR3 loop: CASSGTGFTDTQYF. The DNA for the CDR3 is TGCGCCAGCAGTGGGACAGGGTTCACAGATACGCAGTATTTT. The rearrangement links TRBV10-1 to TRBJ2-3; TRBD1 matches 8 bases. The CDR3 sequence is 14 residues long. J was trimmed by 2 bases and V by 4 bases; bases with no gene match: 2. Germline V gene sequence: CDR1 WNHNN, CDR2 SYGVQD (reference sequence).

The chain uses TRBV29-1 and TRBJ2-7, with 8 bases matching TRBD1. CDR1 and CDR2 from the germline V gene are SQVTM and ANQGSEA. V was pared by 3 bases and J by 3 bases, with 4 bases of the junction left unmatched. This CDR3 region has 13 residues. This CDR3 is CSVDDRGSYEQYF. CDR3 DNA sequence: TGCAGCGTTGACGACAGGGGTAGCTACGAGCAGTACTTC.

By sample share, this clone is large. The V call is TRBV29-1, the J call TRBJ2-2, with D hard to call. CDR1 is SQVTM, CDR2 ANQGSEA, per germline. The CDR3 is made up of 14 amino acids. The V end lost 4 bases, the J end lost 6 bases, and 15 bases lay between the germline ends. The chain's CDR3 is CSVAGRVVPGELFF. For the CDR3, the DNA is TGCAGCGTTGCGGGCAGAGTTGTCCCCGGGGAGCTGTTTTTT.

This clone was counted between two and nine times. The V and J genes are TRBV11-2 and TRBJ2-1, with D perhaps matching TRBD1 (6 bases). V shed 2 bases and J shed 5 bases, with 10 bases lying between them. The CDR3 runs 14 residues. Germline assignment: CDR1 SGHAT and CDR2 FQNNGV. The CDR3 coding sequence is TGTGCCAGCAGCTTACCAGGGGTCAACAATGAGCAGTTCTTC. Amino acids: CASSLPGVNNEQFF. The full variable domain, in which reference TRBV11-2 and TRBJ2-1 provide the parts outside the CDR3, is EAGVAQSPRYKIIEKRQSVAFWCNPISGHATLYWYQQILGQGPKLLIQFQNNGVVDDSQLPKDRFSAERLKGVDSTLKIQPAKLEDSAVYLCASSLPGVNNEQFFGPGTRLTVL.

The J gene is TRBJ1-1, the V gene TRBV2; weak D call: TRBD1 (6 bases). The V end was cut by 3 bases, the J end by 2 bases, with 10 bases between. This CDR3 contains 14 residues. Germline V CDR1 and CDR2: SNHLY, FYNNEI. CDR3 region: CASSEGHLNTEAFF. CDR3 nucleotides: TGTGCCAGCAGTGAGGGACACCTTAACACTGAAGCTTTCTTT.

V usage is TRBV29-1 and J usage is TRBJ2-6, with 10 bases aligning to TRBD1. CDR3 length: 17 residues. Germline CDR1 is SQVTM and CDR2 is ANQGSEA. The V gene end was trimmed by 7 bases and the J gene end by 1 base; junction bases not matched to a gene: 10. The CDR3 nucleotides are TGCAGCGCCCGGGACAGGGGTTCCTCTTCTGGGGCCAACGTCCTGACTTTC. This sequence encodes CSARDRGSSSGANVLTF.

The chain has TRBV5-1 and TRBJ1-1; possible D gene TRBD1, 5 bases. Germline loops: CDR1 SGHRS, CDR2 YFSETQ. V lost 1 base, J lost 4 bases, and 11 bases lay in between. This CDR3 spans 14 amino acids. The CDR3 nucleotides read TGCGCCAGCAGCTTGCTGGGGGTTGGCACTGAAGCTTTCTTT. Its protein is CASSLLGVGTEAFF.

The V gene is TRBV29-1, the J gene TRBJ2-6; a weak D match, TRBD2 (5 bases). The V end lost 5 bases, the J end lost 5 bases, and 22 bases lay between the germline ends. The CDR3 length is 17 residues. Germline V lookup: CDR1 SQVTM, CDR2 ANQGSEA. The CDR3 protein is CSVRAALIQSRANVLTF. In nucleotides, the CDR3 is TGCAGCGTTAGAGCGGCACTAATACAAAGTCGGGCCAACGTCCTGACTTTC.

This chain links TRBV9 with TRBJ2-2; TRBD2 matches at 8 bases. Germline assignment: CDR1 SGDLS and CDR2 YYNGEE. This CDR3 contains 17 residues. The ends lost 0 bases at V and 1 base at J; junction bases unmatched: 5. This CDR3 reads CASSVARSGGNTGELFF. The CDR3 DNA is TGTGCCAGCAGCGTAGCTCGAAGCGGGGGGAACACCGGGGAGCTGTTTTTT.

The V gene is TRBV5-6, the J gene TRBJ2-7; D unresolved. This CDR3 has 11 amino acids. Germline V gene data show CDR1 as SGHDT and CDR2 as YYEEEE. V was pared by 3 bases and J by 3 bases, with 4 bases between. This chain's CDR3 is CASSYNYEQYF. The CDR3, as DNA: TGTGCCAGCAGCTACAACTACGAGCAGTACTTC.

This clone showed up just once. One end of the junction does not line up with germline, which may come from a read error. J is TRBJ2-3 and V is TRBV11-3, with a possible D match to TRBD1 (6 bases). The CDR3 loop spans 14 amino acids. Germline-derived CDR1 and CDR2 are SGHNT and YENEEA. CDR3 DNA sequence: TGTGCCAGCAGCTTAGACAGGGGCACAGATACGCAGTACTTT. Translating gives CASSLDRGTDTQYF. The entire variable domain, with the rest obtained from reference TRBV11-3 and TRBJ2-3, is as follows: EAGVVQSPRYKIIEKKQPVAFWCNPISGHNTLYWYLQNLGQGPELLIRYENEEAVDDSQLPKDRFSAERLKGVDSTLKIQPAELGDSAVYLCASSLDRGTDTQYFGPGTRLTVL.

V gene TRBV19 combines with J gene TRBJ2-1; 7 nucleotides line up with TRBD2. This CDR3 region has 16 residues. V gave up 0 bases and J gave up 1 base; unmatched junction bases: 3. The germline V gene encodes CDR1 LNHDA and CDR2 SQIVND (reference sequence). CDR3 in DNA: TGTGCCAGTAGTATAGACCCCGGGGGGTCCTACAATGAGCAGTTCTTC. Amino acids: CASSIDPGGSYNEQFF.

The chain is built from TRBV6-6 and TRBJ2-7; 8 positions match TRBD2. Unmatched junction bases numbered 5, after V lost 2 bases and J lost 2 bases. The CDR3 is made up of 15 amino acids. CDR1 and CDR2 from the germline V gene are MNHNY and SVGAGI (reference sequence). CDR3 coding DNA: TGTGCCAGCAGTTACAGCTCTAGCGGGCCCTACGAGCAGTACTTC. This gives the protein CASSYSSSGPYEQYF.

V and J are TRBV4-2 and TRBJ2-2; TRBD2 agrees at 11 bases. The CDR3 loop spans 16 amino acids. Trimming took 3 bases from V and 2 from J; bases not matched to a gene: 2. CDR1 and CDR2 from the germline V gene are LGHNA and YNFKEQ. The CDR3 spells CASSQLAGGNTGELFF. Here the CDR3 DNA reads TGTGCCAGCAGCCAGCTAGCGGGGGGAAACACCGGGGAGCTGTTTTTT.

The chain combines TRBV5-8 with TRBJ2-1; D call uncertain. Germline CDR1 is SGHTS and CDR2 is YDEGEE. Trimming cost V 0 bases and J 4 bases, with 5 bases left between them. The CDR3 is 13 residues long. The CDR3 here is CASSLGTYNEQFF. As DNA, the CDR3 is TGTGCCAGCAGCTTGGGGACGTACAATGAGCAGTTCTTC.

The chain uses TRBV11-2 and TRBJ2-5; 11 nucleotides line up with TRBD2. The CDR3 totals 16 residues. J gave up 1 base and V 5 bases, and 6 bases lay outside the gene matches. Germline lookup yields CDR1 SGHAT and CDR2 FQNNGV. In nucleotides, the CDR3 is TGTGCCAGCAGCCCCACCCTAGCGGGGGGCCAAGAGACCCAGTACTTC. Protein: CASSPTLAGGQETQYF.